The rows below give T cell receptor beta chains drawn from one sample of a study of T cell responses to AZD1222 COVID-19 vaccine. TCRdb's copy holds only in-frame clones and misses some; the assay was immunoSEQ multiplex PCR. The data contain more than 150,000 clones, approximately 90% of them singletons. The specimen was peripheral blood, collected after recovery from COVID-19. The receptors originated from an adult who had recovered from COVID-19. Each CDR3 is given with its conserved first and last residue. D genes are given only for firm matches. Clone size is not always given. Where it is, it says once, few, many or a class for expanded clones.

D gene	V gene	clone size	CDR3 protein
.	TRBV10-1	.	CASSVRQPTDTQYF
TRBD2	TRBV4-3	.	CASSQDSSGGKDTQYF
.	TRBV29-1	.	CSLDGNYGYTF
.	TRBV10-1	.	CASSKYRDIHTEAFF
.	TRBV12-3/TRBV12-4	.	CASSFGGGSPLHF
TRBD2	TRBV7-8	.	CASSFNLAGESHEQYF
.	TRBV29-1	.	CSSLPPAGSSGNTIYF
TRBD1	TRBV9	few	CASSTHTGGFSGNTIYF
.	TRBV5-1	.	CASSFGPLYGYTF
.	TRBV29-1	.	CSVGHSNQPQHF
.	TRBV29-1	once	CSVETGVRTDTQYF
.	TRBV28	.	CASSSWNTEAFF
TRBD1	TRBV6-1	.	CASSERQGTNYGYTF
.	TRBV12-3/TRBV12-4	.	CASSLLLNTEAFF
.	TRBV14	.	CASSQKIWGNEQFF
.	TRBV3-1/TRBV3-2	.	CASSQRPSSSYNSPLHF
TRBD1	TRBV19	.	CASSERTGSEQYF
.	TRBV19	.	CASSYPGEGEKLFF
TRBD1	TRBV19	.	CASTGTGVFRGGYTF
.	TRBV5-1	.	CASSQDGEGTEAFF
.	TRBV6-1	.	CASSEGYLGVGDEQFF
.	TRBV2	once	CASMVGYTF
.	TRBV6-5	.	CASRRGGEETQYF
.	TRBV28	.	CASSLLRGGNSPLHF
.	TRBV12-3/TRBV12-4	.	CASSRLGNEQFF